These 28 T cell receptor beta chains came from one sample sequenced in a study of T-cell reconstitution after alpha-beta-depleted transplantation in children. TCRbeta library construction was performed incorporating unique molecular identifiers. MiXCR, run by TCRdb on the PCR reads, gives a single entry per CDR3 protein. Found here are some 150,000 distinct CDR3 sequences, about 8.8% of them singletons; the top ten hold roughly 20%. Source: PBMCs, mostly from graft donor cells, taken 180 days after TCRalphabeta/CD19-depleted stem cell transplant. Receptor source: a female patient aged 2-9 years who had a stem cell transplant for congenital amegakaryocytic thrombocytopenia, so the T cells may come from the graft donor.

This clonotype was observed at least ten times. The chain uses TRBV20-1 and TRBJ1-6; TRBD1 is a possible D gene (5 bases). The V and J ends lost 6 bases and 10 bases respectively, with 22 bases between them. Germline CDR1 reads DFQATT; CDR2 reads SNEGSKA (reference sequence). CDR3 length: 15 amino acids. CDR3 in amino acids: CSAQGAREGISPLHF. The CDR3 DNA sequence: TGCAGTGCGCAAGGGGCCCGGGAGGGAATCTCACCCCTCCACTTT.

This clonotype was recorded many times. The chain links TRBV27 to TRBJ2-1; D perhaps matches TRBD2 (6 bases). Germline V gene sequence: CDR1 MNHEY, CDR2 SMNVEV (reference sequence). V was clipped by 8 bases and J by 9 bases, with 20 bases between them. This CDR3 has 14 amino acids. CDR3: CASESLARWGEQFF. CDR3 in DNA: TGTGCCAGCGAAAGCCTAGCGAGATGGGGTGAGCAGTTCTTC.

This clonotype is judged medium-sized. This sequence joins TRBV6-2 or TRBV6-3 and TRBJ2-1; 10 nucleotides match TRBD2. V lost 10 bases, J lost 0 bases, and 9 bases stayed unmatched. CDR3 size: 16 residues. Per the germline V gene, CDR1 is MNHEY and CDR2 is SVGEGT. The CDR3: CATRLAGSSSYNEQFF. For the CDR3, the DNA is TGTGCCACCAGACTAGCGGGTTCGAGCTCCTACAATGAGCAGTTCTTC.

V usage is TRBV28 and J usage is TRBJ1-4, with D hard to call. CDR1 is MDHEN, CDR2 SYDVKM, per germline. CDR3 length equals 18 residues. With 6 bases removed from V and 13 bases from J, the gap between germline ends came to 33 bases. CDR3 nucleotide sequence: TGTGCCAGCAGGATGGGTGGACGGCGTACCCTTCACATTAAAGCACTGTTTTTT. This translates into CASRMGGRRTLHIKALFF.

This clonotype showed up many times. The chain joins TRBV3-1 to TRBJ2-5, with D tentatively TRBD2 (5 bases). CDR1 is LGHDT, CDR2 YNNKEL, per germline (reference sequence). With 1 base removed from V and 2 bases from J, the gap between germline ends came to 8 bases. This CDR3 spans 14 amino acids. CDR3: CASSQGLRQETQYF. Here the CDR3 DNA reads TGTGCCAGCAGCCAAGGACTACGACAAGAGACCCAGTACTTC.

This clonotype was observed a few times. This sequence joins TRBV30 and TRBJ2-1, with D perhaps matching TRBD2 (5 bases). Germline V gene sequence: CDR1 GTSNPN, CDR2 SVGIG (reference sequence). The V end was cut by 5 bases, the J end by 5 bases, with 13 bases between. This CDR3 is 13 amino acids long. The CDR3 region is CAWEGWLDNEQFF. Here the CDR3 DNA reads TGTGCCTGGGAGGGTTGGTTAGACAATGAGCAGTTCTTC. Combining the CDR3 with reference TRBV30 and TRBJ2-1 gives the whole variable domain SQTIHQWPATLVQPVGSPLSLECTVEGTSNPNLYWYRQAAGRGLQLLFYSVGIGQISSEVPQNLSASRPQDRQFILSSKKLLLSDSGFYLCAWEGWLDNEQFFGPGTRLTVL.

This clonotype was counted a few times. The gene calls are TRBV4-3 and TRBJ2-1; TRBD2 aligns across 9 bases. The V gene end was trimmed by 0 bases and the J gene end by 8 bases; junction bases not matched to a gene: 11. Germline-derived CDR1 and CDR2 are LGHNA and YSLEER. CDR3 length: 17 amino acids. CDR3 sequence reads: CASSQDRWREGLDEQFF. In DNA form, the CDR3 reads TGCGCCAGCAGCCAAGATCGATGGCGGGAGGGCCTGGATGAGCAGTTCTTC.

This clonotype was detected ten times or more. The rearrangement joins TRBV7-2 to TRBJ2-3; TRBD2 matches at 9 bases. Trimming at V came to 2 bases and at J to 5 bases, leaving 8 bases not matched to a gene. The germline gives CDR1 SGHTA, CDR2 FQGNSA. The CDR3 totals 16 residues. The CDR3 sequence: CASSLWGGGGRDTQYF. The CDR3 nucleotides read TGTGCCAGCAGCTTATGGGGCGGGGGGGGCCGAGATACGCAGTATTTT.

In this sample, this clonotype turned up a few times. The chain is built from TRBV5-1 and TRBJ2-5; TRBD2 is a possible D gene (5 bases). Germline V gives CDR1 SGHRS, CDR2 YFSETQ. There are 17 residues in the CDR3. Trimming took off 1 base at V and 1 base at J, with 17 bases between the two ends. The DNA for the CDR3 is TGCGCCAGCAGCTTGAAGGTGCGGGCCCTCTCCCAAGAGACCCAGTACTTC. This codes for CASSLKVRALSQETQYF.

This clonotype was counted only a few times. The chain has TRBV28 and TRBJ2-7, with 8 bases lining up with TRBD1. The CDR3 runs 13 residues. V gave up 6 bases and J gave up 5 bases; unmatched junction bases: 6. Germline V gene sequence: CDR1 MDHEN, CDR2 SYDVKM. CDR3 in amino acids: CASRLDRAHEQYF. The CDR3 bases are TGTGCCAGCAGACTGGACAGGGCCCACGAGCAGTACTTC.

This clonotype was detected many times. The chain employs TRBV6-1 and TRBJ2-3, with 7 bases that match TRBD1. With V trimmed by 6 bases and J by 3 bases, 9 bases remained unmatched. The CDR3 has 15 amino acids. From germline, CDR1 is MNHNS and CDR2 SASEGT. The CDR3 reads CASRETGRGTDTQYF. CDR3 nucleotide sequence: TGTGCCAGCAGAGAGACAGGGCGAGGGACAGATACGCAGTATTTT.

This clonotype was seen many times. This sequence joins TRBV20-1 and TRBJ2-3; D remains unclear. Germline loops: CDR1 DFQATT, CDR2 SNEGSKA (reference sequence). Trimming took 5 bases from V and 6 from J, leaving 15 bases between them. The CDR3 has 13 amino acids. This CDR3 reads CSASHPDDDTQYF. Here the CDR3 DNA reads TGCAGTGCTTCTCACCCAGACGACGATACGCAGTATTTT.

This clonotype was counted at least ten times. The chain carries TRBV7-9 and TRBJ2-1; TRBD2 is a possible D gene (5 bases). Trimming took off 0 bases at V and 0 bases at J, with 12 bases between the two ends. The CDR3 has 17 amino acids. Germline lookup yields CDR1 SEHNR and CDR2 FQNEAQ (reference sequence). The CDR3 DNA sequence: TGTGCCAGCAGCTTAGCGCGAGGGAGCAACTCCTACAATGAGCAGTTCTTC. It encodes CASSLARGSNSYNEQFF.

To note about this clonotype: Just one base apart from a much larger clone, this may be a read error. The V gene is TRBV18, the J gene TRBJ2-1; TRBD2 agrees at 7 bases. Germline V gene data show CDR1 as KGHSH and CDR2 as LQKENI. This CDR3 region has 15 residues. CDR3 DNA: TGTGCCAGCTCACCAAACGCGGGAGTTCCCAATGAGCAGCTCTTC. Translating it yields CASSPNAGVPNEQLF. Full variable domain (rest looked up from reference TRBV18 and TRBJ2-1): NAGVMQNPRHLVRRRGQEARLRCSPMKGHSHVYWYRQLPEEGLKFMVYLQKENIIDESGMPKERFSAEFPKEGPSILRIQQVVRGDSAAYFCASSPNAGVPNEQLFGPGTRLTVL.

Ten or more counts support this clonotype. This chain connects TRBV5-1 to TRBJ2-1; weak D call: TRBD1 (6 bases). Trimming cost V 3 bases and J 5 bases, with 9 bases left between them. Germline CDR1 SGHRS, CDR2 YFSETQ. This CDR3 region has 13 residues. The chain's CDR3 is CASSWNRDNEQFF. The CDR3 DNA is TGCGCCAGCAGCTGGAACAGGGACAATGAGCAGTTCTTC.

To note about this clonotype: Germline is not matched at one junction end, which may reflect a read error. The CDR3 coding sequence is TGCGCCAGCAGCCAAGATGGGAATTATGGCTACCCCTTC. It translates to CASSQDGNYGYPF. The chain couples TRBV4-3 to TRBJ1-2; D unresolved. The germline V gene has CDR1 LGHNA and CDR2 YSLEER. CDR3 length: 13 residues.

The V call is TRBV20-1, the J call TRBJ2-2; D is possibly TRBD1 (5 bases). The CDR3 runs 14 residues. Trimming stripped 0 bases from V and 6 bases from J, with 11 bases between. Germline lookup yields CDR1 DFQATT and CDR2 SNEGSKA (reference sequence). Here the CDR3 reads CSARDFSGPGELFF. The CDR3 region has the DNA TGCAGTGCTAGAGATTTTTCAGGGCCCGGGGAGCTGTTTTTT.

This clonotype has a count of ten or more. The chain is built from TRBV12-3 or TRBV12-4 and TRBJ2-7, with TRBD2 identical over 7 bases. Trimming cost V 10 bases and J 3 bases; bases outside gene matches: 9. The CDR3 spans 13 residues. DNA of the CDR3: TGTGCCACCGGCCGGGGCGGGGGCTACGAGCAGTACTTC. Protein sequence: CATGRGGGYEQYF.

This clonotype was observed many times. The chain employs TRBV7-6 and TRBJ2-5, with 10 bases fitting TRBD2. The J segment lost 2 bases and the V segment lost 0 bases, leaving 9 bases of the junction unmatched. The germline V gene has CDR1 SGHVS and CDR2 FNYEAQ. This CDR3 has 18 residues. The CDR3 spells CASSLAIRASGRQETQYF. The DNA of the CDR3 is TGTGCCAGCAGCTTAGCCATTCGGGCTAGCGGGAGACAAGAGACCCAGTACTTC.

A word on this clonotype: This may stem from a read error, because a much larger clone lies one nucleotide away. The chain carries TRBV10-2 and TRBJ2-3; D gene ambiguous. The CDR3 is made up of 14 amino acids. CDR1 WSHSY and CDR2 SAAADI come from the germline V gene. The V end was cut by 6 bases, the J end by 1 base, with 11 bases between. The CDR3 DNA is TGCGCCAGCAGGTATTTCGGTGGCACAGATACGCAGTATTTT. Residues: CASRYFGGTDTQYF.

This clonotype was detected ten times or more. The rearrangement uses TRBV3-1 and TRBJ2-2; D is perhaps TRBD1 (5 bases). This CDR3 comprises 14 residues. The V end lost 4 bases, the J end lost 6 bases, and 12 bases lay between the germline ends. Germline loops: CDR1 LGHDT, CDR2 YNNKEL (reference sequence). The CDR3 DNA reads TGTGCCAGCAGCCCGAACAGGTTGGCCGGGGAGCTGTTTTTT. Its protein is CASSPNRLAGELFF.

Ten or more counts support this clonotype. The chain is built from TRBV7-9 and TRBJ2-7; maybe TRBD2 (6 bases). CDR3 length equals 13 residues. Germline V lookup: CDR1 SEHNR, CDR2 FQNEAQ (reference sequence). Trimming left V 1 base short and J 7 bases short, with 11 bases between. Here the CDR3 reads CASSLVGLREQYF. The CDR3 DNA reads TGTGCCAGCAGCTTAGTGGGACTTCGGGAGCAGTACTTC.

This clonotype was observed many times. This chain uses TRBV7-3 with TRBJ2-3, with D perhaps TRBD1 or TRBD2 (5 bases each). Germline values: CDR1 SGHTA, CDR2 FQGTGA. V lost 5 bases and J 4 bases, leaving 22 bases between the germline ends. The length of the CDR3 is 17 residues. This CDR3 reads CASSPPPAAKGPDTQYF. As DNA, the CDR3 is TGTGCCAGCAGCCCCCCCCCGGCCGCGAAGGGACCAGATACGCAGTATTTT. Full variable domain (rest looked up from reference TRBV7-3 and TRBJ2-3): GAGVSQTPSNKVTEKGKYVELRCDPISGHTALYWYRQSLGQGPEFLIYFQGTGAADDSGLPNDRFFAVRPEGSVSTLKIQRTERGDSAVYLCASSPPPAAKGPDTQYFGPGTRLTVL.

This clonotype has only one observation. A read error may explain this, as a much larger clone is one base away. The chain is built from TRBV20-1 and TRBJ1-5, with 9 bases lining up with TRBD1. The V gene's germline CDR1 is DFQATT and CDR2 SNEGSKA (reference sequence). The CDR3 has 13 amino acids. CDR3 sequence reads: CSARGQGNQPLHF. DNA of the CDR3: TGCAGTGCCCGGGGACAGGGCAATCAGCCCCTGCATTTT.

V gene TRBV12-3 or TRBV12-4 combines with J gene TRBJ1-2; D gene unclear. The CDR3 is 13 amino acids. Trimming took off 5 bases at V and 5 bases at J, with 12 bases between the two ends. The CDR3 DNA sequence: TGTGCCAGCAGTCCCGAAGGGAAATATGGCTACACCTTC. Translation gives CASSPEGKYGYTF.

The chain combines TRBV5-8 with TRBJ1-4, with D tentatively TRBD1 (6 bases). The germline gives CDR1 SGHTS, CDR2 YDEGEE. This CDR3 has 16 amino acids. Trimming took 0 bases from V and 7 from J, leaving 16 bases between them. CDR3 bases: TGTGCCAGCAGCTTGGAGGGATCCCGACAGGCTGAAAAACTGTTTTTT. Its translation is CASSLEGSRQAEKLFF.

The table lists this clonotype with many counts. This chain uses TRBV3-1 with TRBJ1-5; 10 nucleotides match TRBD1. J was trimmed by 2 bases and V by 4 bases; bases with no gene match: 5. The germline CDR1 and CDR2 sequences are LGHDT and YNNKEL (reference sequence). The CDR3 totals 16 residues. This CDR3 reads CASSRKGTGGNQPQHF. CDR3 bases: TGTGCCAGCAGCCGGAAGGGGACAGGGGGCAATCAGCCCCAGCATTTT.

In its sample, this clonotype was seen many times. The chain employs TRBV10-3 and TRBJ2-3; 15 positions agree with TRBD2. The trim removed 0 bases at V and 9 bases at J, leaving 13 bases unmatched. CDR3 length: 19 amino acids. Germline CDR1 reads ENHRY; CDR2 reads SYGVKD. DNA of the CDR3: TGTGCCATCAGTGAGTCGCATGGACTAGCGGGAGGGCCCCGTTCCACGCAGTATTTT. Its translation is CAISESHGLAGGPRSTQYF.